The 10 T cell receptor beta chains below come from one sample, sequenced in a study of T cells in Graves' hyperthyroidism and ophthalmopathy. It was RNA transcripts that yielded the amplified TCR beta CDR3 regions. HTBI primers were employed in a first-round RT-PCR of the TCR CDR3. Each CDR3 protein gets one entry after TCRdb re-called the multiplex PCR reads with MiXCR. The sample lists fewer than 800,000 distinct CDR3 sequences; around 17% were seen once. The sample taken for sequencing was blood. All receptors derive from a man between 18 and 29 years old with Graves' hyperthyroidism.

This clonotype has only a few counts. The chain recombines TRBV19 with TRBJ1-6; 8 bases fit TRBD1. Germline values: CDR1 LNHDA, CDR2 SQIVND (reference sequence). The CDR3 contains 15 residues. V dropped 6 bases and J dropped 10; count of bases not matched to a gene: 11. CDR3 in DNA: TGTGCCAGTAGCGACCCCTGGACAGGGTCCTCACCCCTCCACTTT. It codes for CASSDPWTGSSPLHF.

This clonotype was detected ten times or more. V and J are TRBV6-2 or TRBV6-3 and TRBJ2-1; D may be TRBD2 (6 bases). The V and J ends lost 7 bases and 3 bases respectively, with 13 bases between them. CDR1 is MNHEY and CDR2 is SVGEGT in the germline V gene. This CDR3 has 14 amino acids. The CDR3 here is CASTRERFYNEQFF. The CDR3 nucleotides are TGTGCCAGCACTCGGGAGCGGTTCTACAATGAGCAGTTCTTC.

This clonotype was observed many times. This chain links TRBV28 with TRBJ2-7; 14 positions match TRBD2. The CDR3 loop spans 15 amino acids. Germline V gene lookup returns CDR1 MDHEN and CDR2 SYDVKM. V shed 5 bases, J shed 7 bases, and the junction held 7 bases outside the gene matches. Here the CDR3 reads CASSLRLAGGGEQYF. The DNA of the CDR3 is TGTGCCAGCAGTCTCCGACTAGCGGGAGGGGGAGAGCAGTACTTC.

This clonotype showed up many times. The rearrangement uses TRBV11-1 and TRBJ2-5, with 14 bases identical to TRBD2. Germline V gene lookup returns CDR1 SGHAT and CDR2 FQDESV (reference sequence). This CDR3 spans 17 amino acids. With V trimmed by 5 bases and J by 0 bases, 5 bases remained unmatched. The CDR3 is CASSSWTSGRYQETQYF. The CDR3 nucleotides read TGTGCCAGCAGCAGTTGGACTAGCGGGAGGTACCAAGAGACCCAGTACTTC.

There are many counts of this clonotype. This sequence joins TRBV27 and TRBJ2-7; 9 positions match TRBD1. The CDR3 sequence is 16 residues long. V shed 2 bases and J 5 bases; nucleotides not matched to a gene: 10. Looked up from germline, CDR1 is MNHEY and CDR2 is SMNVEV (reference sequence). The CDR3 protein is CASSLGSGQGVHEQYF. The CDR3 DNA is TGTGCCAGCAGTTTAGGTTCGGGACAGGGTGTCCACGAGCAGTACTTC.

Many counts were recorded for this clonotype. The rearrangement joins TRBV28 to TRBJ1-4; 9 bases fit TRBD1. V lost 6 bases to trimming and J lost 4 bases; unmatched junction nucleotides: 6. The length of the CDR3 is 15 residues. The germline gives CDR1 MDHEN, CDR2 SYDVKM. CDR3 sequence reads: CASRAGTGNNEKLFF. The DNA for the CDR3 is TGTGCCAGCAGGGCCGGGACAGGGAATAATGAAAAACTGTTTTTT.

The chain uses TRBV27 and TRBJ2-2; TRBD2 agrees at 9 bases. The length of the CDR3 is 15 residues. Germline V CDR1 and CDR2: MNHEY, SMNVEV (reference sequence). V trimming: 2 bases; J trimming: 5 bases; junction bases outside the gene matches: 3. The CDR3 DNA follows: TGTGCCAGCAGTTTAGGCGGGAGGGCGACCGGGGAGCTGTTTTTT. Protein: CASSLGGRATGELFF.

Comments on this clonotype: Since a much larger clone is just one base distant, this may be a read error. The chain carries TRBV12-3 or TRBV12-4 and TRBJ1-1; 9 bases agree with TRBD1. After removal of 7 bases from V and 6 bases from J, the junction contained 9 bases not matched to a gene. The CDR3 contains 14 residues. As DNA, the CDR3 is TGTGCCAGCATCACAGGGGGCAGTGGGTCTGAAGCTTTCTTT. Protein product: CASITGGSGSEAFF.

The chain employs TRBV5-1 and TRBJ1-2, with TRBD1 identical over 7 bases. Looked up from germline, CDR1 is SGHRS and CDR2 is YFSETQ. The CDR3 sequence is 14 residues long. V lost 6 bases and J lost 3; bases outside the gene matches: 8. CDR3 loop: CASTRSGTDYGYTF. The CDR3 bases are TGCGCCAGCACCCGGTCCGGGACAGACTATGGCTACACCTTC.

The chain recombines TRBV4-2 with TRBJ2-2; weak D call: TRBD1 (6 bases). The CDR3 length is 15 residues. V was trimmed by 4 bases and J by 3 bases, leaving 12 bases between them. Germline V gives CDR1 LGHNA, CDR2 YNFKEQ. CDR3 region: CASSLQGSHTGELFF. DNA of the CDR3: TGTGCCAGCAGCCTTCAGGGGTCTCACACCGGGGAGCTGTTTTTT.